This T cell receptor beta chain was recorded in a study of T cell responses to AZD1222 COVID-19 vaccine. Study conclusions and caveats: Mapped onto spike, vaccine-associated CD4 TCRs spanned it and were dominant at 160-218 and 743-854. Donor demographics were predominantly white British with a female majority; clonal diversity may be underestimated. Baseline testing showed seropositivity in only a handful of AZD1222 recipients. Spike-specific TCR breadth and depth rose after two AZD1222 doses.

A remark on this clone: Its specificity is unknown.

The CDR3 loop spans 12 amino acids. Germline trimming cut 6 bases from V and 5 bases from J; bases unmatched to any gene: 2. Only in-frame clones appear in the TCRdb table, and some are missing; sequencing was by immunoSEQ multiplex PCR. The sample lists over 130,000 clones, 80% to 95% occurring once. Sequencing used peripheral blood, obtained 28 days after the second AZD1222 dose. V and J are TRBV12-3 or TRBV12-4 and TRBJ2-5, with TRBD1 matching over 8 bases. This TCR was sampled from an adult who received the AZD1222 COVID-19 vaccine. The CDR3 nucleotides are TGTGCCAGCAGACGGGACAGGGAGACCCAGTACTTC. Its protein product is CASRRDRETQYF.